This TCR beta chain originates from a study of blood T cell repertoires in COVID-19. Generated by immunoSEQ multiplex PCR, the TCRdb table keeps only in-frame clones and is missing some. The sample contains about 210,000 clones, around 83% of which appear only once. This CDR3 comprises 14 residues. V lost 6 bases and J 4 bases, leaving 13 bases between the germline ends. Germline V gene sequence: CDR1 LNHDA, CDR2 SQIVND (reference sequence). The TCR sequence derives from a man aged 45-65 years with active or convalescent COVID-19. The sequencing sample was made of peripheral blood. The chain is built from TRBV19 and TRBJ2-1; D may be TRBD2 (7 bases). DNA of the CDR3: TGTGCCAGTAGGCCGGGGGGCGGTTACAATGAGCAGTTCTTC. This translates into CASRPGGGYNEQFF.